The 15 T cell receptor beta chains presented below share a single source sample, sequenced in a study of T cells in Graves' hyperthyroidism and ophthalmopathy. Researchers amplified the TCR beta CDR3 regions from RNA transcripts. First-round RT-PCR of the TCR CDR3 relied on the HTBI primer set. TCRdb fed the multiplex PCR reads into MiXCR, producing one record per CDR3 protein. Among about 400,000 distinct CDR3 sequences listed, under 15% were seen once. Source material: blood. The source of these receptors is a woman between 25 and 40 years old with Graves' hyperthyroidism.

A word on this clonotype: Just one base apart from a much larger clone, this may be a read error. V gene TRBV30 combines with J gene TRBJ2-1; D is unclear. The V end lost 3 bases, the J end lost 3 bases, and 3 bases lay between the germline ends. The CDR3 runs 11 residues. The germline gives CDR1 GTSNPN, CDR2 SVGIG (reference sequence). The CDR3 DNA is TGTGCCTGGAGCTACTACAATGAGCAGTTCTTC. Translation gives CAWSYYNEQFF.

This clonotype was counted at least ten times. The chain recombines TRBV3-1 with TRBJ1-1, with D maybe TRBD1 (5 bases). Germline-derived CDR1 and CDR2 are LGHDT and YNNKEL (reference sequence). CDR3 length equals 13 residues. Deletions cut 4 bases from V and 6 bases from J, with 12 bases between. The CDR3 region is CASSRRGPPEAFF. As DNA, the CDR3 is TGTGCCAGCAGCCGTCGGGGCCCCCCTGAAGCTTTCTTT.

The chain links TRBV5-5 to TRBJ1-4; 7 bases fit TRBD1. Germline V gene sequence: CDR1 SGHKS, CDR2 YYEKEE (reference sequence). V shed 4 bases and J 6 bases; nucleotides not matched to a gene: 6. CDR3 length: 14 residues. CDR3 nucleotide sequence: TGTGCCAGCAGCCGGACAGGCTCGGATGAAAAACTGTTTTTT. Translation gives CASSRTGSDEKLFF. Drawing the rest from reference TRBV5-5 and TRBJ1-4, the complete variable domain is DAGVTQSPTHLIKTRGQQVTLRCSPISGHKSVSWYQQVLGQGPQFIFQYYEKEERGRGNFPDRFSARQFPNYSSELNVNALLLGDSALYLCASSRTGSDEKLFFGSGTQLSVL.

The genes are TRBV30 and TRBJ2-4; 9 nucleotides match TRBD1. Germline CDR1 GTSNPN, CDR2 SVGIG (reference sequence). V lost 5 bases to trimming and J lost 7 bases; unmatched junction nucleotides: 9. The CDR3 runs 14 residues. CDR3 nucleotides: TGTGCCTGGGCCGGGACAGGGTATCTGAACATTCAGTACTTC. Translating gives CAWAGTGYLNIQYF.

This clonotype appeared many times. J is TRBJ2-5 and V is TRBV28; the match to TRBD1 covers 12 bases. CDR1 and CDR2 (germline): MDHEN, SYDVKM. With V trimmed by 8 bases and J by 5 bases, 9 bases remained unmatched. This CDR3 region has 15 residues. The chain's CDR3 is CASSTGTGGRETQYF. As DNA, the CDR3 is TGTGCCAGCTCTACCGGGACAGGGGGCCGCGAGACCCAGTACTTC.

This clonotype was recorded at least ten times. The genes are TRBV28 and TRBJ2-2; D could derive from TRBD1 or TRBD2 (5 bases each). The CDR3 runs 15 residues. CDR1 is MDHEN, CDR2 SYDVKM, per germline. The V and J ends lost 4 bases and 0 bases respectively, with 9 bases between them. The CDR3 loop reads CASSSRGPNTGELFF. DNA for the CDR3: TGTGCCAGCAGTTCAAGGGGACCGAACACCGGGGAGCTGTTTTTT.

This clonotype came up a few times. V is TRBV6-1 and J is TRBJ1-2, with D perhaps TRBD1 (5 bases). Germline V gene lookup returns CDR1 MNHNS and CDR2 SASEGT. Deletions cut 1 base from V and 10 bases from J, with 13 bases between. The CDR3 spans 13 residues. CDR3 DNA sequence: TGTGCCAGCAGTGAAGGGGGAGGGACCCCCTACACCTTC. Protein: CASSEGGGTPYTF.

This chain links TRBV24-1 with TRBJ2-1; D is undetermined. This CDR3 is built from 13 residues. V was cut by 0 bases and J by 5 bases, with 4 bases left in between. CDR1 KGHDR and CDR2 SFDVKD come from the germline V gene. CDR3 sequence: CATSDLTHNEQFF. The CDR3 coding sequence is TGTGCCACCAGTGATTTGACCCACAATGAGCAGTTCTTC.

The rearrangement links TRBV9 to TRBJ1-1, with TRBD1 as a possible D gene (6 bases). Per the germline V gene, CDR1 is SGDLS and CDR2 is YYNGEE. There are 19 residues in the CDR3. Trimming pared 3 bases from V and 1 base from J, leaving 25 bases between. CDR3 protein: CASSAARTQGREANTEAFF. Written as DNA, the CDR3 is TGTGCCAGCAGCGCCGCCCGGACACAGGGAAGGGAGGCGAACACTGAAGCTTTCTTT.

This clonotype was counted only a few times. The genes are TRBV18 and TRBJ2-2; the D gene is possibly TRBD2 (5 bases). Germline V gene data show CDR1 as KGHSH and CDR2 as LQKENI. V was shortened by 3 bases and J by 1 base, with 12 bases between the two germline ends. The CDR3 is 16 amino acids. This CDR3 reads CASSPGLGRNTGELFF. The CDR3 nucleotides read TGTGCCAGCTCACCTGGTCTGGGGAGGAACACCGGGGAGCTGTTTTTT.

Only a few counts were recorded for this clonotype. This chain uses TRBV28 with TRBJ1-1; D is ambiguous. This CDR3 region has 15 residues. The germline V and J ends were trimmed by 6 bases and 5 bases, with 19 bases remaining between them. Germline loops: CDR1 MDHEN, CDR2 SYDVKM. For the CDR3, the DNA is TGTGCCAGCAGCAAAAGGGCAGGAGGTTGGACTGAAGCTTTCTTT. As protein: CASSKRAGGWTEAFF.

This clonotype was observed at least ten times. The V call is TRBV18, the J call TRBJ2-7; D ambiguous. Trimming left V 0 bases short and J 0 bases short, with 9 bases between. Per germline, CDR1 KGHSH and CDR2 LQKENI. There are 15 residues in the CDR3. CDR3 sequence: CASSPPLRSSYEQYF. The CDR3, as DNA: TGTGCCAGCTCACCACCGCTACGGAGCTCCTACGAGCAGTACTTC.

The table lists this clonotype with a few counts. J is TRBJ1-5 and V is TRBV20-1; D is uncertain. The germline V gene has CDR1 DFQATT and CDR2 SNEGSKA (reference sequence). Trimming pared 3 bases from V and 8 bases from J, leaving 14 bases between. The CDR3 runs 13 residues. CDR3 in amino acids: CSASRGDWEPQHF. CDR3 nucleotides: TGCAGTGCTAGTCGGGGTGATTGGGAGCCCCAGCATTTT.

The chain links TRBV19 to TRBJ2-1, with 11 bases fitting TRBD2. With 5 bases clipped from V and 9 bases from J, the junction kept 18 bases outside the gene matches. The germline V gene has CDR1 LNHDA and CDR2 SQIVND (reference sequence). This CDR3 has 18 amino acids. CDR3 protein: CASSSLRGRTSGYGEQFF. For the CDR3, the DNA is TGTGCCAGTAGTTCCCTCAGGGGTAGGACTAGCGGGTACGGTGAGCAGTTCTTC.

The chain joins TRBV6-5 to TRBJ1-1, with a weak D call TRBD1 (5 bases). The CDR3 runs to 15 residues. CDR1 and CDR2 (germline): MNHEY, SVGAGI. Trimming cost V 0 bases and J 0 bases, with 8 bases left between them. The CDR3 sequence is CASSYSGGMNTEAFF. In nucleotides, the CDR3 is TGTGCCAGCAGTTACTCGGGGGGGATGAACACTGAAGCTTTCTTT.